The 15 T cell receptor beta chains reported below all come from one sample, sequenced in a study of beta chain features in type 1 diabetes. As every portion of the isolated RNA was reverse transcribed, the sequencing read expressed TCRB transcripts. The table came from immunoSEQ multiplex PCR; TCRdb's copy has only in-frame clones and leaves some out. The table records about 300,000 clones, 8% of them present only once. Sequenced input: central memory CD4+ T cells from blood. The receptor source for this set is a woman between 18 and 30 years old in good health.

This clone was recorded many times. V is TRBV6-5 and J is TRBJ1-2; D is perhaps TRBD1 (6 bases). This CDR3 has 12 amino acids. Germline V lookup: CDR1 MNHEY, CDR2 SVGAGI. V was cut by 8 bases and J by 2 bases, with 9 bases left in between. The CDR3 DNA reads as TGTGCCAGCCATGGGACAAACTATGGCTACACCTTC. Translation: CASHGTNYGYTF.

The table lists this clone with a few counts. The chain couples TRBV7-2 to TRBJ2-5, with D perhaps matching TRBD1 (5 bases). The CDR3 has 13 residues. Germline values: CDR1 SGHTA, CDR2 FQGNSA. The germline V and J ends were trimmed by 1 base and 5 bases, with 8 bases remaining between them. The CDR3 here is CASSLGQMETQYF. The DNA of the CDR3 is TGTGCCAGCAGCTTAGGACAGATGGAGACCCAGTACTTC.

This sequence joins TRBV18 and TRBJ1-1; D unresolved. Germline V lookup: CDR1 KGHSH, CDR2 LQKENI. The V end was cut by 6 bases, the J end by 3 bases, with 14 bases between. The CDR3 length is 14 residues. This CDR3 reads CASSPSMEYTEAFF. CDR3 DNA sequence: TGTGCCAGCTCTCCCTCTATGGAGTACACTGAAGCTTTCTTT.

This clone was seen ten or more times. The chain joins TRBV14 to TRBJ2-1, with D maybe TRBD2 (5 bases). V lost 1 base and J lost 3, with 10 bases in between. Per the germline V gene, CDR1 is SGHDN and CDR2 is FVKESK. This CDR3 is built from 15 residues. The CDR3 loop reads CASSQGLARYNEQFF. The CDR3 DNA reads TGTGCCAGCAGCCAAGGTCTAGCACGCTACAATGAGCAGTTCTTC.

The chain links TRBV19 to TRBJ1-1; D is possibly TRBD1 (6 bases). The germline CDR1 and CDR2 sequences are LNHDA and SQIVND (reference sequence). The CDR3 has 13 amino acids. Between the trimmed V and J ends, which lost 5 bases and 0 bases, there was a span of 7 bases. The DNA for the CDR3 is TGTGCCAGTAGTCGGACAGTGAACACTGAAGCTTTCTTT. This gives the protein CASSRTVNTEAFF. Full variable domain (rest looked up from reference TRBV19 and TRBJ1-1): DGGITQSPKYLFRKEGQNVTLSCEQNLNHDAMYWYRQDPGQGLRLIYYSQIVNDFQKGDIAEGYSVSREKKESFPLTVTSAQKNPTAFYLCASSRTVNTEAFFGQGTRLTVV.

J is TRBJ1-6 and V is TRBV6-1; maybe TRBD1 (5 bases). V was pared by 3 bases and J by 10 bases, with 19 bases between. The CDR3 is made up of 16 amino acids. Germline CDR1 is MNHNS and CDR2 is SASEGT. The CDR3 region is CASSEMGERRGSPLHF. CDR3 coding DNA: TGTGCCAGCAGTGAGATGGGGGAACGAAGAGGATCACCCCTCCACTTT.

With regard to this clone: Other DNA sequences within the sample encode an identical CDR3. This chain joins TRBV29-1 and TRBJ2-5; 8 bases line up with TRBD2. CDR3 length: 13 residues. The J segment lost 4 bases and the V segment lost 3 bases, leaving 4 bases of the junction unmatched. Germline V gene lookup returns CDR1 SQVTM and CDR2 ANQGSEA. The CDR3 loop reads CSVERGAGETQYF. CDR3 coding DNA: TGCAGCGTTGAGCGGGGGGCGGGAGAGACCCAGTACTTC.

Many counts were recorded for this clone. The chain joins TRBV10-3 to TRBJ1-4; D is unclear. Trimming took off 4 bases at V and 6 bases at J, with 12 bases between the two ends. CDR1 and CDR2 (germline): ENHRY, SYGVKD. The CDR3 length is 14 residues. CDR3 amino acids: CAISGAQEDEKLFF. CDR3 nucleotide sequence: TGTGCCATCAGTGGCGCCCAGGAGGATGAAAAACTGTTTTTT.

This clone was seen a few times. The genes are TRBV29-1 and TRBJ2-3; 11 bases fit TRBD2. The CDR3 has 13 residues. The V segment lost 8 bases and the J segment 2 bases; nucleotides outside the gene matches: 3. In germline, CDR1 is SQVTM, CDR2 ANQGSEA. In DNA, the CDR3 is TGCAGCTTAGCGGGGGGGAACACAGATACGCAGTATTTT. This sequence encodes CSLAGGNTDTQYF.

The chain employs TRBV2 and TRBJ2-3, with D possibly TRBD2 on 6 matching bases. The germline gives CDR1 SNHLY, CDR2 FYNNEI. The V end lost 11 bases, the J end lost 3 bases, and 15 bases lay between the germline ends. There are 13 residues in the CDR3. In nucleotides, the CDR3 is TGTGCCCGCCAGGAGGGGACGACAGATACGCAGTATTTT. This encodes CARQEGTTDTQYF.

The table lists this clone with a few counts. V usage is TRBV6-5 and J usage is TRBJ2-5; maybe TRBD1 (5 bases). Germline assignment: CDR1 MNHEY and CDR2 SVGAGI. The germline V and J ends were trimmed by 6 bases and 5 bases, with 16 bases remaining between them. The CDR3 is 14 residues long. CDR3 DNA: TGTGCCAGCAGAAGGGCCAGGGAACAGGAGACCCAGTACTTC. This codes for CASRRAREQETQYF.

In this sample, this clone turned up many times. The chain's CDR3 is CASSLNRGLDAFF. The CDR3 DNA reads TGCGCCAGCAGCCTCAACAGGGGGCTCGATGCTTTCTTT. V gene TRBV4-3 combines with J gene TRBJ1-1, with 9 bases matching TRBD1. Germline lookup yields CDR1 LGHNA and CDR2 YSLEER. V shed 4 bases, J shed 11 bases, and the junction held 8 bases outside the gene matches. The CDR3 has 13 residues.

The chain has TRBV7-3 and TRBJ2-3, with 8 bases identical to TRBD1. The V and J ends lost 4 bases and 6 bases, in that order; junction bases with no gene match: 9. The CDR3 has 15 amino acids. Germline V gene data show CDR1 as SGHTA and CDR2 as FQGTGA. The CDR3 coding sequence is TGTGCCAGCAGCTCGCAGGGGGCAATTTTGGATACGCAGTATTTT. As protein: CASSSQGAILDTQYF.

A word on this clone: One end of the junction does not line up with germline, which may come from a read error. The rearrangement joins TRBV2 to TRBJ1-5; D is perhaps TRBD1 (6 bases). The CDR3 has 13 amino acids. Germline CDR1 SNHLY, CDR2 FYNNEI. The chain's CDR3 is CATSSGDGQPQHF. The CDR3 nucleotides read TGTGCCACCAGTTCAGGGGACGGGCAGCCCCAGCATTTT.

The chain carries TRBV6-5 and TRBJ2-1; unclear D gene. Trimming cost V 6 bases and J 11 bases, with 17 bases left between them. The CDR3 extends over 13 amino acids. Germline-derived CDR1 and CDR2 are MNHEY and SVGAGI. The CDR3 DNA reads TGTGCCAGCAGCCGCGATCCCATATCTAAGCAGTTCTTC. This encodes CASSRDPISKQFF.